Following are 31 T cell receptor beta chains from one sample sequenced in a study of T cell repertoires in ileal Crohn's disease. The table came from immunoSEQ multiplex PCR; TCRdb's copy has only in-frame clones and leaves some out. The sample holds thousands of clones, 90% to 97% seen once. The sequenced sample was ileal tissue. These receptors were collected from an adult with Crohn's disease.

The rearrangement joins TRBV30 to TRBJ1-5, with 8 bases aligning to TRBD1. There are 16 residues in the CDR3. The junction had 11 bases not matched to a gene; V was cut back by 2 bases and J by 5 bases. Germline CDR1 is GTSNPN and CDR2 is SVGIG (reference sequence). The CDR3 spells CAWSRRTGRVDQPQHF. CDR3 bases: TGTGCCTGGAGTCGACGGACAGGGCGAGTGGATCAGCCCCAGCATTTT.

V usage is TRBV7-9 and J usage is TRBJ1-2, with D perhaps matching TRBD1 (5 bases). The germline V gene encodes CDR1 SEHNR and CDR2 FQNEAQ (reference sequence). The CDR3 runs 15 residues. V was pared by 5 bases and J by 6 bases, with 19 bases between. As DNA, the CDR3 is TGTGCCAGCAGCGTCGCGGGGGGGGAAAGGGATGGCTACACCTTC. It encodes CASSVAGGERDGYTF.

CDR3 in DNA: TGCAGCGTTGACTACCGCAAGGGGGCGAACCACTATGGCTACACCTTC. Translating gives CSVDYRKGANHYGYTF. This rearrangement joins TRBV29-1 to TRBJ1-2; 7 bases match TRBD1. The CDR3 consists of 16 residues. Germline CDR1 is SQVTM and CDR2 is ANQGSEA. Trimming cost V 3 bases and J 3 bases; bases outside gene matches: 13.

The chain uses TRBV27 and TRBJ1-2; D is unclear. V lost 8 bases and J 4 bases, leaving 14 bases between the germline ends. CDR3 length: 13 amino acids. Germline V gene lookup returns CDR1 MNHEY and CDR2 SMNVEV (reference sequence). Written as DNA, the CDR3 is TGTGCCAGCCGTACCGGGAGGTTCTATGGCTACACCTTC. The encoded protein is CASRTGRFYGYTF.

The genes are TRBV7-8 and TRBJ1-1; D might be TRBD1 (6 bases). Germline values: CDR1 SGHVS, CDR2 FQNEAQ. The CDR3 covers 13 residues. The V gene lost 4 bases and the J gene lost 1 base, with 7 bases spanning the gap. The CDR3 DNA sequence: TGTGCCAGCAGCTCGGACAGGAACACTGAAGCTTTCTTT. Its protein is CASSSDRNTEAFF.

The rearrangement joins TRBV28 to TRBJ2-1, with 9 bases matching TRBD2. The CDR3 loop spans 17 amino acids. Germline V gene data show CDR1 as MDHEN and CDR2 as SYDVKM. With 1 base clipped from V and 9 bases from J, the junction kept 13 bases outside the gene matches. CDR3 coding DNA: TGTGCCAGCAGTTTATTAGGGATAGGCGGGGGGGCAGGTGAGCAGTTCTTC. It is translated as CASSLLGIGGGAGEQFF.

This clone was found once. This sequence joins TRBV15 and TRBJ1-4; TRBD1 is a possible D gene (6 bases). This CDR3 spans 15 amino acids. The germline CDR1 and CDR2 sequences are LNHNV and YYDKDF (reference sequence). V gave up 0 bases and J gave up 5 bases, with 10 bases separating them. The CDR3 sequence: CATSREAQGNEKLFF. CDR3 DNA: TGTGCCACCAGCAGAGAAGCACAGGGAAATGAAAAACTGTTTTTT.

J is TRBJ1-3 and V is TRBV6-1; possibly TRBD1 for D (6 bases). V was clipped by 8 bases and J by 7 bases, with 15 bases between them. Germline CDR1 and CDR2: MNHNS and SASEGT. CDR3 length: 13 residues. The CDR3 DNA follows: TGTGCCAGCCGTGGGGACAAAGGGAACACCATATATTTT. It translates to CASRGDKGNTIYF.

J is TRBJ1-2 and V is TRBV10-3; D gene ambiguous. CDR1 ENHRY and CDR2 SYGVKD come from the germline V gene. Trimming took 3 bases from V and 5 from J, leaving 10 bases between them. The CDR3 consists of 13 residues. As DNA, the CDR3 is TGTGCCATCAGTGAAGGGAGAGGGTATGGCTACACCTTC. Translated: CAISEGRGYGYTF.

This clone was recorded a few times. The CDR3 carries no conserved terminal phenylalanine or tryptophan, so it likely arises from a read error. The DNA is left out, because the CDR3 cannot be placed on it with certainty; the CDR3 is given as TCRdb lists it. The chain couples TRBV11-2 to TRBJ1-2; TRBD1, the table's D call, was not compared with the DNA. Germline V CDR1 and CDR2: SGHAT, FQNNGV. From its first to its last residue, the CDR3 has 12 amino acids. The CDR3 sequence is CASSSTGAPPLI.

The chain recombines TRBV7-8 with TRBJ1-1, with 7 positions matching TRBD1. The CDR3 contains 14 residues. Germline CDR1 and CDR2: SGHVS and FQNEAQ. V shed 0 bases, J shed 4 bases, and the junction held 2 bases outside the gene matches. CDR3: CASSLAAGGTEAFF. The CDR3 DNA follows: TGTGCCAGCAGCTTAGCTGCAGGGGGCACTGAAGCTTTCTTT.

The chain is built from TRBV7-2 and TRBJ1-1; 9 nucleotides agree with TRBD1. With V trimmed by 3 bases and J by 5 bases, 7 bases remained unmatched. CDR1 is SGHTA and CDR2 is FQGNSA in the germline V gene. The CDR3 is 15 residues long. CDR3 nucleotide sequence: TGTGCCAGCAGCTTCAGGACAGGGGCGAATACTGAAGCTTTCTTT. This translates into CASSFRTGANTEAFF.

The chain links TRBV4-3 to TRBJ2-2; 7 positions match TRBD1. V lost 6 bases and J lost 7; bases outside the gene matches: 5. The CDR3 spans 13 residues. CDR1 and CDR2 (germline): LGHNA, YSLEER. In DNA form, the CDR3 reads TGCGCCAGCAGTCTTGACAGGGTCGGGGAGCTGTTTTTT. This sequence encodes CASSLDRVGELFF.

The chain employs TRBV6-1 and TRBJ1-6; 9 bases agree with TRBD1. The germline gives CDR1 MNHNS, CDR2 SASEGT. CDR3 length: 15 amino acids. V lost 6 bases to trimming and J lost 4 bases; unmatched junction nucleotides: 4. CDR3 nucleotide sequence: TGTGCCAGCAGGAGGGACAGGGATTATAATTCACCCCTCCACTTT. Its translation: CASRRDRDYNSPLHF.

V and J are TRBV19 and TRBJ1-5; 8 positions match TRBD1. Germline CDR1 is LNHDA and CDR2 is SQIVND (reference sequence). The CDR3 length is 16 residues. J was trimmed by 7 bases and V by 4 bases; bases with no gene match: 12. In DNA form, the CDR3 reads TGTGCCAGTAGTACCCTCCAGACAGGGGTTGGGCAGCCCCAGCATTTT. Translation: CASSTLQTGVGQPQHF.

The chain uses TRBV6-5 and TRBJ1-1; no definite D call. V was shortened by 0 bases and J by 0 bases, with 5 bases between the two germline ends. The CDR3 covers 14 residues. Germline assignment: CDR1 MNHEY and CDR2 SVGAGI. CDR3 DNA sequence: TGTGCCAGCAGTTACTCGCCGGTGAACACTGAAGCTTTCTTT. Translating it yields CASSYSPVNTEAFF.

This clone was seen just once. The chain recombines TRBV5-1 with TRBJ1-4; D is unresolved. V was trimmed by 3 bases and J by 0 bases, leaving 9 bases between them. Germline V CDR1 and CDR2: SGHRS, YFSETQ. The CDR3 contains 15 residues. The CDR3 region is CASSSASATNEKLFF. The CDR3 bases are TGCGCCAGCAGCTCGGCTAGTGCAACTAATGAAAAACTGTTTTTT.

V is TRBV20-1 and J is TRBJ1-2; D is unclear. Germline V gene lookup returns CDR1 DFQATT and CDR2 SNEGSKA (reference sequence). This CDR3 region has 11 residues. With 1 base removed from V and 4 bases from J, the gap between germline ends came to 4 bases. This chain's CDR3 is CSARVIYGYTF. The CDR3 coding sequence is TGCAGTGCTAGAGTCATCTATGGCTACACCTTC.

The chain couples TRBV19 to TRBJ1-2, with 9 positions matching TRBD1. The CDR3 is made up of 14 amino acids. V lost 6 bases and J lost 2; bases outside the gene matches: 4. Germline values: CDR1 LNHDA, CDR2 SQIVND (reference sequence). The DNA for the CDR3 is TGTGCCAGTAGCACGGGACAGGGAAACTATGGCTACACCTTC. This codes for CASSTGQGNYGYTF.

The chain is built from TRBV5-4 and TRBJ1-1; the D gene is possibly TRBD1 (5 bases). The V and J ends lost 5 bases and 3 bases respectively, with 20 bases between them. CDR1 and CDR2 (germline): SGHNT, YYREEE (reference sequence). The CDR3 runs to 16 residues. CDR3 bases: TGTGCCAGCAGGAAAGGCGGGGGGATTGGGGACACTGAAGCTTTCTTT. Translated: CASRKGGGIGDTEAFF.

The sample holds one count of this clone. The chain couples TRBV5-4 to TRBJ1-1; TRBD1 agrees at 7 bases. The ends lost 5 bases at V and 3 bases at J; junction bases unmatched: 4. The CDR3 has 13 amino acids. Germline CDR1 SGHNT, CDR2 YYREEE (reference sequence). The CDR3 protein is CASREGTDTEAFF. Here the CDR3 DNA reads TGTGCCAGCAGGGAGGGGACAGACACTGAAGCTTTCTTT.

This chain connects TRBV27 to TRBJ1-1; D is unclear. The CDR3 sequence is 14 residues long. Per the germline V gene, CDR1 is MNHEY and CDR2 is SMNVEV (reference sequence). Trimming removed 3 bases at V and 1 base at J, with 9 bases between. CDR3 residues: CASSFRGSNTEAFF. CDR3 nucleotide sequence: TGTGCCAGCAGTTTCCGAGGGTCGAACACTGAAGCTTTCTTT.

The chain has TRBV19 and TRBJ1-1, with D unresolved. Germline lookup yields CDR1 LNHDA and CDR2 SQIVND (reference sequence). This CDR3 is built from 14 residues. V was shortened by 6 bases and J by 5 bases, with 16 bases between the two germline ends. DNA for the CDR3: TGTGCCAGTAGAATAAGCCGGTCGGAGACTGAAGCTTTCTTT. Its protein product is CASRISRSETEAFF.

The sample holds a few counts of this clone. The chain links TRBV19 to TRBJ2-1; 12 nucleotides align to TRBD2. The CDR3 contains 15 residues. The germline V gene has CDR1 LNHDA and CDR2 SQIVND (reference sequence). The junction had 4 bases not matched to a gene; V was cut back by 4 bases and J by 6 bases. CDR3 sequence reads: CASSKTSGSFNEQFF. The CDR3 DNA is TGTGCCAGTAGTAAGACTAGCGGGAGTTTCAATGAGCAGTTCTTC. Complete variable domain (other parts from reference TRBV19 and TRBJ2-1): DGGITQSPKYLFRKEGQNVTLSCEQNLNHDAMYWYRQDPGQGLRLIYYSQIVNDFQKGDIAEGYSVSREKKESFPLTVTSAQKNPTAFYLCASSKTSGSFNEQFFGPGTRLTVL.

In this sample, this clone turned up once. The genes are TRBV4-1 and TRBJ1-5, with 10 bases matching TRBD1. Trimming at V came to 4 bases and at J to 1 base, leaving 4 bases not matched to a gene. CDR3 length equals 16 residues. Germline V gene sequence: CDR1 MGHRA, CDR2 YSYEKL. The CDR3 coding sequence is TGCGCCAGCAGCCTCATGGGACAGGGGAGCAATCAGCCCCAGCATTTT. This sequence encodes CASSLMGQGSNQPQHF.

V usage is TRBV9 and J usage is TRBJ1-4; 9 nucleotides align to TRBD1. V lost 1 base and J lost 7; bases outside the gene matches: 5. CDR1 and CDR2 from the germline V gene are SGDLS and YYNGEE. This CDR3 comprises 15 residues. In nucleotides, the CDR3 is TGTGCCAGCAGCGTAACGGGACAGGGAGGTGAAAAACTGTTTTTT. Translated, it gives CASSVTGQGGEKLFF.

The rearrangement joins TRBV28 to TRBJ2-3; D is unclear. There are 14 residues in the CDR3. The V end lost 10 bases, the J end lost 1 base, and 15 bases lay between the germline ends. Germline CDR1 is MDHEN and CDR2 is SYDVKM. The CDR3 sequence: CATEPLYGTDTQYF. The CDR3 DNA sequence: TGTGCCACCGAGCCCTTGTACGGCACAGATACGCAGTATTTT. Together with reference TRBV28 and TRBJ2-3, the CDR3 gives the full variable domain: DVKVTQSSRYLVKRTGEKVFLECVQDMDHENMFWYRQDPGLGLRLIYFSYDVKMKEKGDIPEGYSVSREKKERFSLILESASTNQTSMYLCATEPLYGTDTQYFGPGTRLTVL.

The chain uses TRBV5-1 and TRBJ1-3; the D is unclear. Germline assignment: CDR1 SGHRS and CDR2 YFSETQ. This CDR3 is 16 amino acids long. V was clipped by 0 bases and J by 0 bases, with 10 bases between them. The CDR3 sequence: CASSLGQPGSGNTIYF. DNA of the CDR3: TGCGCCAGCAGCTTGGGGCAGCCAGGCTCTGGAAACACCATATATTTT.

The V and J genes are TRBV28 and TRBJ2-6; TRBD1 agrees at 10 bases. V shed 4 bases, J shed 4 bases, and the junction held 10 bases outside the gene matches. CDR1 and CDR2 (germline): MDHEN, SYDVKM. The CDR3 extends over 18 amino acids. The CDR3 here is CASSSPLDRGSGANVLTF. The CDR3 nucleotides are TGTGCCAGCAGTTCTCCCTTGGACAGGGGGTCCGGGGCCAACGTCCTGACTTTC. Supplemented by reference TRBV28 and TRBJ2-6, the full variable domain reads DVKVTQSSRYLVKRTGEKVFLECVQDMDHENMFWYRQDPGLGLRLIYFSYDVKMKEKGDIPEGYSVSREKKERFSLILESASTNQTSMYLCASSSPLDRGSGANVLTFGAGSRLTVL.

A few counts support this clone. The CDR3 protein is CASRQNYNSPLHF. The CDR3 DNA reads TGTGCCAGCAGACAGAACTATAATTCACCCCTCCACTTT. The rearrangement uses TRBV6-1 and TRBJ1-6; D unresolved. The V end lost 6 bases, the J end lost 3 bases, and 6 bases lay between the germline ends. CDR3 size: 13 residues. CDR1 is MNHNS, CDR2 SASEGT, per germline.

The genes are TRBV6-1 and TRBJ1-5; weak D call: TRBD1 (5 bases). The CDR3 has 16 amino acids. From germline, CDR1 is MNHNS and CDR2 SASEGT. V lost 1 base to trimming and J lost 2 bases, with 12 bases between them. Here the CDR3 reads CASSEVGGVRNQPQHF. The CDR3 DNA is TGTGCCAGCAGTGAAGTCGGGGGAGTGCGCAATCAGCCCCAGCATTTT.